Below are 9 T cell receptor beta chains sequenced from a single sample in a study of T cell responses to AZD1222 COVID-19 vaccine. Only in-frame clones appear in the TCRdb table, and some are missing; sequencing was by immunoSEQ multiplex PCR. The data hold 100,000 to 150,000 clones, with over 75% observed a single time. Sequenced material: peripheral blood, taken on day 0 of AZD1222 vaccination. These receptors were taken from an adult in good health.

CDR3 nucleotides: TGCGCCAGCAGCTTGAGGAAGAGCGGGGCCCGTTGGGAGACCCAGTACTTC. Its protein is CASSLRKSGARWETQYF. The chain links TRBV5-1 to TRBJ2-5; 7 nucleotides agree with TRBD2. Trimming at V came to 1 base and at J to 5 bases, leaving 14 bases not matched to a gene. This CDR3 has 17 amino acids. CDR1 is SGHRS, CDR2 YFSETQ, per germline. Drawing the rest from reference TRBV5-1 and TRBJ2-5, the complete variable domain is KAGVTQTPRYLIKTRGQQVTLSCSPISGHRSVSWYQQTPGQGLQFLFEYFSETQRNKGNFPGRFSGRQFSNSRSEMNVSTLELGDSALYLCASSLRKSGARWETQYFGPGTRLLVL.

The chain uses TRBV29-1 and TRBJ1-4; D is possibly TRBD1 (5 bases). This CDR3 spans 13 amino acids. V was clipped by 4 bases and J by 8 bases, with 14 bases between them. Germline loops: CDR1 SQVTM, CDR2 ANQGSEA. CDR3 sequence reads: CSVGQLRGEKLFF. The CDR3, as DNA: TGCAGCGTTGGACAGTTAAGAGGGGAAAAACTGTTTTTT.

This chain links TRBV3-1 (or the pseudogene TRBV3-2) with TRBJ2-7, with D perhaps TRBD2 (5 bases). Deletions cut 2 bases from V and 6 bases from J, with 5 bases between. CDR1 and CDR2 from the germline V gene are LGHDT and YNNKEL (reference sequence). The CDR3 consists of 11 residues. Here the CDR3 DNA reads TGTGCCAGCAGCCAACGGGGCGAGCAGTACTTC. This translates into CASSQRGEQYF.

This clone was found once. This sequence joins TRBV20-1 and TRBJ2-5, with D unclear. The CDR3 length is 11 residues. The V gene lost 3 bases and the J gene lost 7 bases, with 9 bases spanning the gap. Germline V gives CDR1 DFQATT, CDR2 SNEGSKA (reference sequence). Written as DNA, the CDR3 is TGCAGTGCTAGTGTCCCGGCGACCCAGTACTTC. Amino acid sequence: CSASVPATQYF.

The rearrangement links TRBV14 to TRBJ2-3, with D perhaps given as TRBD1 or TRBD2 (5 bases each). Germline V gene sequence: CDR1 SGHDN, CDR2 FVKESK. Trimming left V 4 bases short and J 2 bases short, with 22 bases between. This CDR3 comprises 18 residues. For the CDR3, the DNA is TGTGCCAGCAGCCCCATCAGAGTGTCTTTGGGACCCACAGATACGCAGTATTTT. Translation gives CASSPIRVSLGPTDTQYF. Full variable domain (missing parts from reference TRBV14 and TRBJ2-3): EAGVTQFPSHSVIEKGQTVTLRCDPISGHDNLYWYRRVMGKEIKFLLHFVKESKQDESGMPNNRFLAERTGGTYSTLKVQPAELEDSGVYFCASSPIRVSLGPTDTQYFGPGTRLTVL.

This chain joins TRBV27 and TRBJ2-7; TRBD1 might be the D (5 bases). V was shortened by 6 bases and J by 0 bases, with 12 bases between the two germline ends. Germline lookup yields CDR1 MNHEY and CDR2 SMNVEV (reference sequence). There are 14 residues in the CDR3. The CDR3 region has the DNA TGTGCCAGCAGCGCCGCAGGGTACTCCTACGAGCAGTACTTC. It translates to CASSAAGYSYEQYF.

This chain uses TRBV24-1 with TRBJ2-2; D uncertain. The V gene's germline CDR1 is KGHDR and CDR2 SFDVKD. The V end lost 5 bases, the J end lost 5 bases, and 14 bases lay between the germline ends. This CDR3 region has 15 residues. CDR3 in DNA: TGTGCCACCAGTGCCCCGGGCCCTGGAACCGGGGAGCTGTTTTTT. Encoded protein: CATSAPGPGTGELFF.

V is TRBV24-1 and J is TRBJ1-2, with TRBD1 as a possible D gene (5 bases). CDR1 and CDR2 from the germline V gene are KGHDR and SFDVKD. V dropped 4 bases and J dropped 3 bases, with 8 bases sitting between them. The CDR3 consists of 13 residues. The CDR3 loop is CATSEGLHYGYTF. The CDR3 DNA follows: TGTGCCACCAGTGAGGGACTGCACTATGGCTACACCTTC.

The rearrangement uses TRBV9 and TRBJ2-2; D might be TRBD1 or TRBD2, each matching 5 bases. Germline CDR1 reads SGDLS; CDR2 reads YYNGEE. The CDR3 length is 16 residues. V dropped 0 bases and J dropped 5 bases, with 14 bases sitting between them. The CDR3 is CASSVGDGPGTGELFF. The CDR3 DNA sequence: TGTGCCAGCAGCGTAGGGGACGGCCCTGGGACCGGGGAGCTGTTTTTT.